This T cell receptor (beta chain) was documented in a study of T cell responses to AZD1222 COVID-19 vaccine. Profiled with immunoSEQ multiplex PCR; TCRdb holds only in-frame clones, not every one. The sample has over 110,000 clones, roughly nine tenths seen once. Study outcomes and limitations: Only 6 or 7 AZD1222 recipients tested seropositive at baseline.

Comments on this clone: Its target is not known.

The source was peripheral blood, collected 28 days after the second AZD1222 dose. The receptor comes from an adult who received the AZD1222 COVID-19 vaccine.

The CDR3 nucleotides read TGTGCCAGCAGCGTGCGGCCGGGCCCACCGGATGGCTACACCTTC. Translating gives CASSVRPGPPDGYTF. The chain combines TRBV9 with TRBJ1-2, with D unclear. Trimming left V 2 bases short and J 6 bases short, with 17 bases between. Germline values: CDR1 SGDLS, CDR2 YYNGEE. The CDR3 spans 15 residues.